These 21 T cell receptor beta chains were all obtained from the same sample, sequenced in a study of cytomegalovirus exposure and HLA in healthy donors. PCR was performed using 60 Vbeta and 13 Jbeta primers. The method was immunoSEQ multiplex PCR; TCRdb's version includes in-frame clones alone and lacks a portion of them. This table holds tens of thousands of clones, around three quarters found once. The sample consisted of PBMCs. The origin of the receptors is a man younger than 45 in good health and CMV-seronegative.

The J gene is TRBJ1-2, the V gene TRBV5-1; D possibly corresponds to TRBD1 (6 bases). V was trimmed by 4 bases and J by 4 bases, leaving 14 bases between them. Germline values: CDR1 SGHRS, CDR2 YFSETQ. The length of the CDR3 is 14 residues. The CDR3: CASSAADSFYGYTF. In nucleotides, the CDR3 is TGCGCCAGCAGCGCCGCGGACAGCTTCTATGGCTACACCTTC.

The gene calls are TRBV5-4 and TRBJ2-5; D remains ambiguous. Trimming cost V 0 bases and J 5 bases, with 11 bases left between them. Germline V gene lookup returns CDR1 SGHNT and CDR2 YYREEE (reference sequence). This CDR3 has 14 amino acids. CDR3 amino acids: CASSLAQNRETQYF. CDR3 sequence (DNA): TGTGCCAGCAGCTTGGCACAGAACCGGGAGACCCAGTACTTC.

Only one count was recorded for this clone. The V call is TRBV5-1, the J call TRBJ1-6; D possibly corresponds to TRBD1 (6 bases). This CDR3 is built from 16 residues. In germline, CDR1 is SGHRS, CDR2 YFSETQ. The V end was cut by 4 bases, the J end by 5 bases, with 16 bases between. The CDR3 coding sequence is TGCGCCAGCAGCCTAAACACCGGGACAAATAATTCACCCCTCCACTTT. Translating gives CASSLNTGTNNSPLHF.

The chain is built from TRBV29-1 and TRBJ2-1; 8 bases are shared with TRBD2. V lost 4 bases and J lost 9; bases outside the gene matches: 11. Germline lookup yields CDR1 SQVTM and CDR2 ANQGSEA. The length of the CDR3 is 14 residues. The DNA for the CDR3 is TGCAGCGTTGCTAGCGGGCCCCTAAGTGGTGAGCAGTTCTTC. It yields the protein CSVASGPLSGEQFF.

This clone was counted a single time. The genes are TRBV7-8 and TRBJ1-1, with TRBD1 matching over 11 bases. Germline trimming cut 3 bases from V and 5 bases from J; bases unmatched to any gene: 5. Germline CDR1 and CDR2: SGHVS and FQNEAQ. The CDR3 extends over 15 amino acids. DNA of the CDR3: TGTGCCAGCAGCTTCACCGGGACAGGGGGAACTGAAGCTTTCTTT. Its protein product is CASSFTGTGGTEAFF.

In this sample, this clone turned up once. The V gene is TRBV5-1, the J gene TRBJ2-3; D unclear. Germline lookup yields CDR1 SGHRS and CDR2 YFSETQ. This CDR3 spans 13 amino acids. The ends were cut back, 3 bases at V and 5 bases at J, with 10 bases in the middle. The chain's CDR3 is CASSYGEVDTQYF. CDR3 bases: TGCGCCAGCAGCTATGGTGAGGTAGATACGCAGTATTTT.

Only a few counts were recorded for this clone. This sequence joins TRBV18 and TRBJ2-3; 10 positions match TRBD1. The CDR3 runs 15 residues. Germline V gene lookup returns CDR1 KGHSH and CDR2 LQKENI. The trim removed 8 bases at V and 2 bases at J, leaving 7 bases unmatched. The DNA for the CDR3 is TGTGCCAGCGACCGACAGGGGGCACCCACAGATACGCAGTATTTT. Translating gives CASDRQGAPTDTQYF.

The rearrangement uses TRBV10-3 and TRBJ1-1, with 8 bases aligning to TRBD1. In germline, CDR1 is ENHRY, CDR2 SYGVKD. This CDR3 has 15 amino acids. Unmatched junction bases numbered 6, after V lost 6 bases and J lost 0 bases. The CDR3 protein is CAIRSPTGVNTEAFF. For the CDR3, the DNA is TGTGCCATCAGGTCTCCGACAGGGGTGAACACTGAAGCTTTCTTT.

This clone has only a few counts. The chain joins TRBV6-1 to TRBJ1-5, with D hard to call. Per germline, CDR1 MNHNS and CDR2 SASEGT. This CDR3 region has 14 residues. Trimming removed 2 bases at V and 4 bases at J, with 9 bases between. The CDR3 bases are TGTGCCAGCAGTGAAATTCTAGAGAATCAGCCCCAGCATTTT. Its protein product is CASSEILENQPQHF.

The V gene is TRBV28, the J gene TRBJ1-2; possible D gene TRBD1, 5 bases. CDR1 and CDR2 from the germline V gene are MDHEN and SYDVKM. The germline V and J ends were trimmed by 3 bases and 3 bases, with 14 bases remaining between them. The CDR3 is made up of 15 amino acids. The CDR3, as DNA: TGTGCCAGCAGTTTTTCCACAGGTTGGGACTATGGCTACACCTTC. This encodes CASSFSTGWDYGYTF.

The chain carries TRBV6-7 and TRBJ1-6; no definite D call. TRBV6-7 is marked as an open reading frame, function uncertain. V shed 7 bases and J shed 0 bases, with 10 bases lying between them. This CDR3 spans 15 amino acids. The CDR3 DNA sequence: TGTGCCAGCAATCTCTCCTACTCCTATAATTCACCCCTCCACTTT. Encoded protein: CASNLSYSYNSPLHF.

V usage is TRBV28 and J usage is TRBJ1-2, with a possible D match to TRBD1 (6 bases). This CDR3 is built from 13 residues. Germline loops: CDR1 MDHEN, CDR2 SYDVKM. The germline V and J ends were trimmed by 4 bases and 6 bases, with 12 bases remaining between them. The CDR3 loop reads CASSSRNRDGYTF. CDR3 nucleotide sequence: TGTGCCAGCAGTTCGCGAAACAGGGATGGCTACACCTTC.

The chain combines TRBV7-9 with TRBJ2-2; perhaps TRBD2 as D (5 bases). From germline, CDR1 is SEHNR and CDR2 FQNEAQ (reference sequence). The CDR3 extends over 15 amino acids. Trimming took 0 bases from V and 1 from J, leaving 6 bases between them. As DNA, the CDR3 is TGTGCCAGCAGCTTAGCGAGCGGGAACACCGGGGAGCTGTTTTTT. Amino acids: CASSLASGNTGELFF.

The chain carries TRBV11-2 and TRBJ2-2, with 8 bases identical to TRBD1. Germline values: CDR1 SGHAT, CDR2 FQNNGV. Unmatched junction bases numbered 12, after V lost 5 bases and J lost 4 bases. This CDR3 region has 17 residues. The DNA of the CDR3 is TGTGCCAGCAGCGTTAAGGCAGGGGGCGGTGCCACCGGGGAGCTGTTTTTT. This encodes CASSVKAGGGATGELFF.

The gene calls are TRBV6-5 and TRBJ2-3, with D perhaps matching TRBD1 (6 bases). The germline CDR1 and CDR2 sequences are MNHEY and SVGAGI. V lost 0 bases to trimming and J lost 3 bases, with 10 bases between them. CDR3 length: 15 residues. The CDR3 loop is CASSYSGTTTDTQYF. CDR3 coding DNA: TGTGCCAGCAGTTACTCGGGGACAACAACAGATACGCAGTATTTT.

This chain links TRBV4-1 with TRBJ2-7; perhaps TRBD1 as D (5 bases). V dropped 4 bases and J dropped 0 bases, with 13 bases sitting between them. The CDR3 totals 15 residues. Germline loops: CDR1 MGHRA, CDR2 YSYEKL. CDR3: CASSLGHQSSYEQYF. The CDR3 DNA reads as TGCGCCAGCAGCCTCGGACACCAGAGCTCCTACGAGCAGTACTTC.

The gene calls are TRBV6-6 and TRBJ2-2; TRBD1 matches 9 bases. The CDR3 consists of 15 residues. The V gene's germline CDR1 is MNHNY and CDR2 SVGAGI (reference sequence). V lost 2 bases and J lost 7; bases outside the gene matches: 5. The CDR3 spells CASSYTQGAGGELFF. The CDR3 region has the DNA TGTGCCAGCAGTTACACACAGGGGGCAGGCGGGGAGCTGTTTTTT.

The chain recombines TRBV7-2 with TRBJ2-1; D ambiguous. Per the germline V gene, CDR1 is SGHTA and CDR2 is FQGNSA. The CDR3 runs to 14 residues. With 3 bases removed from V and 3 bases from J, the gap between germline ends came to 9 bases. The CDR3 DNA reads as TGTGCCAGCAGCTTGCAGGCATACTACAATGAGCAGTTCTTC. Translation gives CASSLQAYYNEQFF.

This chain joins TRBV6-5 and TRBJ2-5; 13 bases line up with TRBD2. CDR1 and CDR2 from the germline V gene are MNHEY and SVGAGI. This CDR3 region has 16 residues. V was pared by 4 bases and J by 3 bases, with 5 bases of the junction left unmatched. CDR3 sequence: CASSSTGTSGEETQYF. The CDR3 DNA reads TGTGCCAGCAGTTCTACAGGGACTAGCGGGGAAGAGACCCAGTACTTC.

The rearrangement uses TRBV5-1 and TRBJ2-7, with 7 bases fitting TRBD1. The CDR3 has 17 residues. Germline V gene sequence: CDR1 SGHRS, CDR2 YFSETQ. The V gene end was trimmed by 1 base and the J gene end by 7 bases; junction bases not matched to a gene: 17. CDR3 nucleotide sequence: TGCGCCAGCAGCTTGAGGACAGGACAGGAACCAACGGGGGAGCAGTACTTC. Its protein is CASSLRTGQEPTGEQYF.

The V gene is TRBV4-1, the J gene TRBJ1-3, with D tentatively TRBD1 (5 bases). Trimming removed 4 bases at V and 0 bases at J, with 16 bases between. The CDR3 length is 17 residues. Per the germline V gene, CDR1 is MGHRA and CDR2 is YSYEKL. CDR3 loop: CASSPWRGGSSGNTIYF. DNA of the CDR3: TGCGCCAGCAGCCCCTGGCGGGGCGGCAGCTCTGGAAACACCATATATTTT.